This T cell receptor (beta chain) originates from a study of shared clonotypes between healthy human individuals. Produced via immunoSEQ multiplex PCR; TCRdb's table is partial and in-frame only. The sample consists of roughly 680,000 clones, just under 75% of them appearing once. The CDR3 runs 10 residues. Germline CDR1 and CDR2: MNHNS and SASEGT. The V end was cut by 6 bases, the J end by 4 bases, with 3 bases between. The V call is TRBV6-1, the J call TRBJ2-5, with D hard to call. This sequence was found in a woman aged 25 to 39 in good health. Sequenced sample: memory CD4+ T cells sorted from blood. Subset defined: CD45RA-negative fraction. CDR3 nucleotides: TGTGCCAGCAGGGTAGAGACCCAGTACTTC. Residues: CASRVETQYF.